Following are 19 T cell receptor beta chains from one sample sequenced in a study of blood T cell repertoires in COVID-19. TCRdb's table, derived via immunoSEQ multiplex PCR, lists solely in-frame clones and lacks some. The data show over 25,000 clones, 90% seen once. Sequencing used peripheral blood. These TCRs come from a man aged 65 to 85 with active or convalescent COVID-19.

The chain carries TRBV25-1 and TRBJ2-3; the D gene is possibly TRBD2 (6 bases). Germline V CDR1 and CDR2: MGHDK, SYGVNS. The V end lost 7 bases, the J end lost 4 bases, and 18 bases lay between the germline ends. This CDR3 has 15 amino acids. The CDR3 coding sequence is TGTGCCAGCACCCCTCTGGGGGGTAGTTCAGATACGCAGTATTTT. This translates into CASTPLGGSSDTQYF.

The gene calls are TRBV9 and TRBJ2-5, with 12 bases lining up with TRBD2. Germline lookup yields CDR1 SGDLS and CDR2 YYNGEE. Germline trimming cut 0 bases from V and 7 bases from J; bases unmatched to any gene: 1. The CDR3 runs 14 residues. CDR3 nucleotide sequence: TGTGCCAGCAGCGTAGGGACTAGCGGGACGACCCAGTACTTC. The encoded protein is CASSVGTSGTTQYF.

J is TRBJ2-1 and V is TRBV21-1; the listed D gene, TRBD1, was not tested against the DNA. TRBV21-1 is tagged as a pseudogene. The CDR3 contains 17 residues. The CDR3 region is CASSKGNWGTEYNEQFF. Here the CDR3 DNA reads TGTGCCAGCAGCAAAGGGAACTGGGGGACAGAATACAATGAGCAGTTCTTC.

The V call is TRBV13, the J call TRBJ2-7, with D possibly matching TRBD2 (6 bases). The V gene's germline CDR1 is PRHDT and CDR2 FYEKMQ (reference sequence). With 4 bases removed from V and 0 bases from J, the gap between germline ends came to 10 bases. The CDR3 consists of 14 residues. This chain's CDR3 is CASSSGSSSYEQYF. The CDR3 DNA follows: TGTGCCAGCAGCTCCGGGAGTAGCTCCTACGAGCAGTACTTC.

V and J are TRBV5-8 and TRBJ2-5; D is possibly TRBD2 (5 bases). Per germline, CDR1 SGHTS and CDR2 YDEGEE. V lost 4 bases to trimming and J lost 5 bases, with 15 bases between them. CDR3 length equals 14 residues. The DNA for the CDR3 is TGTGCCAGCAGCCCCAGGACTTTACCGGAGACCCAGTACTTC. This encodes CASSPRTLPETQYF.

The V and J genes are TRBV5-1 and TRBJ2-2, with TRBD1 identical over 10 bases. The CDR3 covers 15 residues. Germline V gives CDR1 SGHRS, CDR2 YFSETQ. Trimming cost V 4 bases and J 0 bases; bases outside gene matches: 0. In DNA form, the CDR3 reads TGCGCCAGCAGCGGACAGGGGGCGAACACCGGGGAGCTGTTTTTT. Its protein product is CASSGQGANTGELFF.

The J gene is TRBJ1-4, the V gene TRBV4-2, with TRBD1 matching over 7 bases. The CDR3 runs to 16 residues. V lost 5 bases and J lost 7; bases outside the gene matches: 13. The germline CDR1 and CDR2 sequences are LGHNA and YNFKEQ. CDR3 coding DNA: TGTGCCAGCAGCTCGACGGGGCAGGGGGGTGTTGAAAAACTGTTTTTT. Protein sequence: CASSSTGQGGVEKLFF.

The CDR3 reads CASSLPGGGKLAGLYEQYV. In DNA, the CDR3 is TGTGCCAGCAGTTTACCGGGGGGAGGAAAACTAGCGGGCCTCTACGAGCAGTACGTC. This chain uses TRBV27 with TRBJ2-7, with TRBD2 matching 9 bases. The germline gives CDR1 MNHEY, CDR2 SMNVEV (reference sequence). V lost 2 bases to trimming and J lost 3 bases; unmatched junction nucleotides: 17. The CDR3 runs to 19 residues.

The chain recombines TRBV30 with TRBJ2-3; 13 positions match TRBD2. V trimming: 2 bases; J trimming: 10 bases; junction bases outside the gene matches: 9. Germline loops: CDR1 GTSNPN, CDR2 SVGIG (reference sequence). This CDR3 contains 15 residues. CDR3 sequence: CAWSQTTGLAGAQYF. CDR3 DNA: TGTGCCTGGAGTCAAACGACAGGACTAGCGGGGGCGCAGTATTTT.

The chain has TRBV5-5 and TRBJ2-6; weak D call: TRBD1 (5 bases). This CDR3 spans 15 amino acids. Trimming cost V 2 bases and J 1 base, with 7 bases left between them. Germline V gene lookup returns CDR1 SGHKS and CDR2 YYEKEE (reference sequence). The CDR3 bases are TGTGCCAGCAGCTTCAGGGTATCTGGGGCCAACGTCCTGACTTTC. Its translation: CASSFRVSGANVLTF.

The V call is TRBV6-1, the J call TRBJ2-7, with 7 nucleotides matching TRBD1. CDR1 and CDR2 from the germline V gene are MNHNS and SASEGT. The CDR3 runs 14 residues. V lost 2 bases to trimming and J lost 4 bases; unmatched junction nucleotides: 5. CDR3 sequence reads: CASSESGTEYEQYV. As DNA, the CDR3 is TGTGCCAGCAGTGAATCCGGGACAGAGTACGAGCAGTACGTC.

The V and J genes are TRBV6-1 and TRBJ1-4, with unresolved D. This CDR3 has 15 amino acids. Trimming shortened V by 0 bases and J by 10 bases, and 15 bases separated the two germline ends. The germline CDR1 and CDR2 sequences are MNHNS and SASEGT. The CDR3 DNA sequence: TGTGCCAGCAGTGAAGCAAGCGGATGGCAGGTAAAACTGTTTTTT. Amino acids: CASSEASGWQVKLFF.

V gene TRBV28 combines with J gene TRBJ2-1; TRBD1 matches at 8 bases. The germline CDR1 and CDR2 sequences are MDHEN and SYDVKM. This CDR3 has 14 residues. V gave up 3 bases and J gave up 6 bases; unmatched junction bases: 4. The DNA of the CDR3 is TGTGCCAGCAGTTTTCGACAGGGGATCAATGAGCAGTTCTTC. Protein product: CASSFRQGINEQFF. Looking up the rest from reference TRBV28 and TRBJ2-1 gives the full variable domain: DVKVTQSSRYLVKRTGEKVFLECVQDMDHENMFWYRQDPGLGLRLIYFSYDVKMKEKGDIPEGYSVSREKKERFSLILESASTNQTSMYLCASSFRQGINEQFFGPGTRLTVL.

The CDR3 DNA sequence: TGCGCCAGCAGCCAAACTAGCGGGGCCTACAATGAGCAGTTCTTC. Translation gives CASSQTSGAYNEQFF. This chain connects TRBV4-3 to TRBJ2-1; 10 nucleotides match TRBD2. The CDR3 has 15 amino acids. Germline V gene lookup returns CDR1 LGHNA and CDR2 YSLEER. The ends lost 2 bases at V and 2 bases at J; junction bases unmatched: 0.

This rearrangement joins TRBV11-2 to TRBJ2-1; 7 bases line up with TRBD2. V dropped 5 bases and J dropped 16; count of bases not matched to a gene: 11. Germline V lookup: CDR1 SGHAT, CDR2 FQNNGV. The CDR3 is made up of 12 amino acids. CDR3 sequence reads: CASSVLGTIIFF. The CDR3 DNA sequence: TGTGCCAGCAGCGTGCTGGGGACTATCATATTCTTC.

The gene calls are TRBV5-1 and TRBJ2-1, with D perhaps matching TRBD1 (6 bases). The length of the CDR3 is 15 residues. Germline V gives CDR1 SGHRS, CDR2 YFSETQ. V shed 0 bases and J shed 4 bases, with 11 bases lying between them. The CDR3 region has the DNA TGCGCCAGCAGCTTGGGACAGGATTCGTACAATGAGCAGTTCTTC. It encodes CASSLGQDSYNEQFF.

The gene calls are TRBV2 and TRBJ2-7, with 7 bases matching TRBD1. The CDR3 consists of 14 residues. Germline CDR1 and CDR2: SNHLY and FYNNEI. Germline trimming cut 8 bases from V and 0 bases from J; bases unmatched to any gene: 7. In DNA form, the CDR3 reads TGTGCCAGCGCCGCCGGACAGGTCTCCTACGAGCAGTACGTC. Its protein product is CASAAGQVSYEQYV.

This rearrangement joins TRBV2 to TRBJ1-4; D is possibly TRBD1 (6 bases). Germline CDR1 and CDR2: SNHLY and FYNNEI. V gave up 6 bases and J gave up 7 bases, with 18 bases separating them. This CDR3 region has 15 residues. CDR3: CASRPLGAGGEKLFF. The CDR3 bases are TGTGCCAGCAGGCCCCTGGGGGCAGGAGGTGAAAAACTGTTTTTT.

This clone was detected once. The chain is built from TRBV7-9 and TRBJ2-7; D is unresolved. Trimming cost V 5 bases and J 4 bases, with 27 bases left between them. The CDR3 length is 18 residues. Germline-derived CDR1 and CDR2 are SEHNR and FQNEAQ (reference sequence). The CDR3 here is CASSLTQVGPLLWYEQYV. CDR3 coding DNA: TGTGCCAGCAGCCTAACTCAAGTTGGGCCCCTTTTGTGGTACGAGCAGTACGTC.